The 28 T cell receptor beta chains in this list originate from one sample, sequenced in a study of blood T cell repertoires in COVID-19. Only in-frame clones appear in the TCRdb table, and some are missing; sequencing was by immunoSEQ multiplex PCR. The data contain 20,000 to 30,000 clones, just over 90% of them singletons. Sequences were obtained from peripheral blood. These receptors were collected from a human donor in a cohort sampled during active COVID-19.

The V call is TRBV5-5, the J call TRBJ2-7; perhaps TRBD1 as D (6 bases). CDR1 and CDR2 from the germline V gene are SGHKS and YYEKEE (reference sequence). V gave up 4 bases and J gave up 0 bases, with 17 bases separating them. The CDR3 sequence is 16 residues long. The CDR3 sequence is CASSASPGTPSYEQYF. The CDR3 nucleotides are TGTGCCAGCAGCGCCTCCCCCGGGACACCCTCCTACGAGCAGTACTTC.

The chain has TRBV7-6 and TRBJ1-4; 9 nucleotides match TRBD1. J was trimmed by 6 bases and V by 3 bases; bases with no gene match: 2. Germline V gene data show CDR1 as SGHVS and CDR2 as FNYEAQ. The CDR3 runs to 14 residues. The CDR3 bases are TGTGCCAGCAGCTTCACAGGGGGCGATGAAAAACTGTTTTTT. Its translation: CASSFTGGDEKLFF.

V gene TRBV6-5 combines with J gene TRBJ1-1, with 7 bases that match TRBD1. The CDR3 consists of 14 residues. Unmatched junction bases numbered 9, after V lost 6 bases and J lost 5 bases. Germline CDR1 reads MNHEY; CDR2 reads SVGAGI. CDR3 nucleotides: TGTGCCAGCAGACCCCCTCGACAGGGAACTGAAGCTTTCTTT. Protein product: CASRPPRQGTEAFF.

The J gene is TRBJ2-7, the V gene TRBV29-1; the match to TRBD1 covers 7 bases. Germline CDR1 reads SQVTM; CDR2 reads ANQGSEA. CDR3 size: 12 residues. Unmatched junction bases numbered 7, after V lost 5 bases and J lost 6 bases. The CDR3: CSVLQGPLEQYF. The CDR3 DNA sequence: TGCAGCGTTTTACAGGGGCCCCTCGAGCAGTACTTC.

The chain employs TRBV5-4 and TRBJ2-1, with D possibly being TRBD2 (5 bases). V lost 3 bases to trimming and J lost 8 bases, with 21 bases between them. The CDR3 is 16 amino acids. Germline CDR1 reads SGHNT; CDR2 reads YYREEE (reference sequence). In DNA, the CDR3 is TGTGCCAGCAGCTCAACGGAGGTTAGGGCACGCGATGAGCAGTTCTTC. Translated: CASSSTEVRARDEQFF.

The V gene is TRBV19, the J gene TRBJ2-1; 7 bases line up with TRBD2. V lost 1 base and J lost 1; bases outside the gene matches: 10. Germline assignment: CDR1 LNHDA and CDR2 SQIVND (reference sequence). The CDR3 runs to 18 residues. CDR3 sequence: CASSIAPRGGGSYNEQFF. The DNA of the CDR3 is TGTGCCAGTAGTATAGCCCCGAGGGGCGGGGGTTCCTACAATGAGCAGTTCTTC.

The chain employs TRBV9 and TRBJ2-7; TRBD1 is a possible D gene (6 bases). Germline-derived CDR1 and CDR2 are SGDLS and YYNGEE. Deletions cut 3 bases from V and 5 bases from J, with 21 bases between. CDR3 size: 16 residues. The CDR3 DNA sequence: TGTGCCAGCAGCGGATCCGGGACAAATATTGTCGACGAGCAGTACTTC. It is translated as CASSGSGTNIVDEQYF.

The genes are TRBV28 and TRBJ2-7; tentative D call: TRBD1 (6 bases). Between the trimmed V and J ends, which lost 2 bases and 5 bases, there was a span of 16 bases. This CDR3 has 15 amino acids. Germline values: CDR1 MDHEN, CDR2 SYDVKM. CDR3 in DNA: TGTGCCAGCAGTTTAGAACAGGGTCTCCGGGACGAGCAGTACTTC. This gives the protein CASSLEQGLRDEQYF.

The V call is TRBV29-1, the J call TRBJ1-2, with 9 bases aligning to TRBD1. The CDR3 sequence is 13 residues long. Germline trimming cut 1 base from V and 4 bases from J; bases unmatched to any gene: 1. Germline CDR1 is SQVTM and CDR2 is ANQGSEA. For the CDR3, the DNA is TGCAGCGTTGAAGGACAGGGGGGCTATGGCTACACCTTC. This translates into CSVEGQGGYGYTF.

This sequence joins TRBV24-1 and TRBJ2-3, with 8 bases fitting TRBD1. Germline V CDR1 and CDR2: KGHDR, SFDVKD. Trimming at V came to 4 bases and at J to 3 bases, leaving 5 bases not matched to a gene. The CDR3 sequence is 15 residues long. CDR3 coding DNA: TGTGCCACCAGTGAGACCGGGACAGGAACAGATACGCAGTATTTT. Translating it yields CATSETGTGTDTQYF.

The chain links TRBV4-1 to TRBJ1-4; the match to TRBD1 covers 9 bases. The V gene end was trimmed by 6 bases and the J gene end by 5 bases; junction bases not matched to a gene: 4. Germline V gene data show CDR1 as MGHRA and CDR2 as YSYEKL. The CDR3 has 14 residues. This CDR3 reads CASSSGTGNEKLFF. The CDR3 DNA follows: TGCGCCAGCAGTTCCGGGACAGGGAATGAAAAACTGTTTTTT.

The chain links TRBV27 to TRBJ2-1; D is perhaps TRBD1 (6 bases). The germline CDR1 and CDR2 sequences are MNHEY and SMNVEV (reference sequence). With 5 bases removed from V and 4 bases from J, the gap between germline ends came to 15 bases. This CDR3 region has 15 residues. CDR3 DNA: TGTGCCAGCAGTACCCGACAGGCTAATTACAATGAGCAGTTCTTC. This encodes CASSTRQANYNEQFF.

The chain couples TRBV12-3 or TRBV12-4 to TRBJ2-5; TRBD2 might be the D (6 bases). V dropped 3 bases and J dropped 1 base, with 6 bases sitting between them. CDR3 size: 13 residues. This chain's CDR3 is CASSLGGQETQYF. As DNA, the CDR3 is TGTGCCAGCAGTTTGGGAGGCCAAGAGACCCAGTACTTC.

V gene TRBV29-1 combines with J gene TRBJ1-1; D is ambiguous. Germline V gene lookup returns CDR1 SQVTM and CDR2 ANQGSEA. Trimming left V 4 bases short and J 1 base short, with 7 bases between. This CDR3 comprises 12 residues. The CDR3: CSVVTRNTEAFF. CDR3 in DNA: TGCAGCGTTGTTACCAGGAACACTGAAGCTTTCTTT.

The V and J genes are TRBV5-1 and TRBJ1-4, with D unresolved. Germline CDR1 SGHRS, CDR2 YFSETQ. V was pared by 3 bases and J by 0 bases, with 6 bases between. There are 14 residues in the CDR3. The CDR3, as DNA: TGCGCCAGCAGCTCGGGTGCAACTAATGAAAAACTGTTTTTT. Its protein is CASSSGATNEKLFF.

The chain uses TRBV7-2 and TRBJ1-3; 7 bases agree with TRBD1. CDR3 length: 15 residues. Trimming cost V 1 base and J 4 bases; bases outside gene matches: 4. Germline V gene lookup returns CDR1 SGHTA and CDR2 FQGNSA. Here the CDR3 DNA reads TGTGCCAGCAGCTTAGTAGCGACAGGGGGAAACACCATATATTTT. Translated: CASSLVATGGNTIYF. The variable domain in full, completed from reference TRBV7-2 and TRBJ1-3, reads GAGVSQSPSNKVTEKGKDVELRCDPISGHTALYWYRQSLGQGLEFLIYFQGNSAPDKSGLPSDRFSAERTGGSVSTLTIQRTQQEDSAVYLCASSLVATGGNTIYFGEGSWLTVV.

V usage is TRBV5-1 and J usage is TRBJ1-1, with a tentative D call TRBD1 (5 bases). CDR3 length: 14 amino acids. Trimming left V 4 bases short and J 3 bases short, with 13 bases between. CDR1 and CDR2 (germline): SGHRS, YFSETQ. The CDR3 here is CASSPLAGDTEAFF. The CDR3 DNA reads as TGCGCCAGCAGCCCCTTGGCGGGGGACACTGAAGCTTTCTTT.

This sequence joins TRBV4-1 and TRBJ2-5; 10 nucleotides align to TRBD2. Per the germline V gene, CDR1 is MGHRA and CDR2 is YSYEKL. J gave up 4 bases and V 4 bases, and 3 bases lay outside the gene matches. The CDR3 sequence is 14 residues long. The CDR3 loop reads CASSLAGGPETQYF. The CDR3 DNA reads as TGCGCCAGCAGCCTAGCGGGGGGACCAGAGACCCAGTACTTC.

The chain couples TRBV9 to TRBJ1-1; TRBD1 is a possible D gene (6 bases). CDR1 and CDR2 from the germline V gene are SGDLS and YYNGEE. Trimming cost V 4 bases and J 2 bases, with 18 bases left between them. CDR3 length: 16 amino acids. CDR3 sequence (DNA): TGTGCCAGCAGCTCCGGGGCAGGGGCGGAAAACACTGAAGCTTTCTTT. Protein: CASSSGAGAENTEAFF.

In its sample, this clone was seen once. The V gene is TRBV6-2 or TRBV6-3, the J gene TRBJ1-1; 8 bases map to TRBD1. With 6 bases clipped from V and 5 bases from J, the junction kept 8 bases outside the gene matches. The germline V gene encodes CDR1 MNHEY and CDR2 SVGEGT. The CDR3 totals 14 residues. The CDR3 reads CASSHPRGRTEAFF. In nucleotides, the CDR3 is TGTGCCAGCAGCCATCCCAGGGGGCGGACTGAAGCTTTCTTT.

DNA of the CDR3: TGTGCCAGCAGCTCCAGCGACTCTGGGGCCAACGTCCTGACTTTC. It encodes CASSSSDSGANVLTF. The chain employs TRBV11-2 and TRBJ2-6; no clear D gene. Trimming pared 4 bases from V and 0 bases from J, leaving 7 bases between. CDR3 length equals 15 residues. The germline V gene encodes CDR1 SGHAT and CDR2 FQNNGV. The full variable domain, rest sourced from reference TRBV11-2 and TRBJ2-6, is EAGVAQSPRYKIIEKRQSVAFWCNPISGHATLYWYQQILGQGPKLLIQFQNNGVVDDSQLPKDRFSAERLKGVDSTLKIQPAKLEDSAVYLCASSSSDSGANVLTFGAGSRLTVL.

The count of this clone is one. The rearrangement links TRBV10-3 to TRBJ2-1; TRBD1 matches 10 bases. The V gene end was trimmed by 3 bases and the J gene end by 10 bases; junction bases not matched to a gene: 12. Germline values: CDR1 ENHRY, CDR2 SYGVKD. The CDR3 has 16 residues. The CDR3 region has the DNA TGTGCCATCAGTGATGATTCCGGGACAGGGGCTAGGGAGCAGTTCTTC. As protein: CAISDDSGTGAREQFF.

V gene TRBV7-9 combines with J gene TRBJ2-1; TRBD2 matches at 7 bases. The germline V gene encodes CDR1 SEHNR and CDR2 FQNEAQ (reference sequence). V trimming: 5 bases; J trimming: 2 bases; junction bases outside the gene matches: 12. The CDR3 has 17 residues. CDR3 DNA sequence: TGTGCCAGCAGCCCCCCGCTGCGACTAGCCCCCTACAATGAGCAGTTCTTC. Amino acids: CASSPPLRLAPYNEQFF. The variable domain in full, completed from reference TRBV7-9 and TRBJ2-1, reads DTGVSQNPRHKITKRGQNVTFRCDPISEHNRLYWYRQTLGQGPEFLTYFQNEAQLEKSRLLSDRFSAERPKGSFSTLEIQRTEQGDSAMYLCASSPPLRLAPYNEQFFGPGTRLTVL.

The J gene is TRBJ1-6, the V gene TRBV2; D call uncertain. Germline CDR1 and CDR2: SNHLY and FYNNEI. The CDR3 is 12 amino acids. Trimming took 4 bases from V and 9 from J, leaving 7 bases between them. The DNA for the CDR3 is TGTGCCAGCAGTGTCACGAGTTCACCCCTCCACTTT. Protein sequence: CASSVTSSPLHF.

This clone was recorded a few times. This chain links TRBV5-1 with TRBJ2-7, with 7 positions matching TRBD2. This CDR3 spans 14 amino acids. Germline CDR1 and CDR2: SGHRS and YFSETQ. The V segment lost 5 bases and the J segment 1 base; nucleotides outside the gene matches: 6. This CDR3 reads CASRSSGTSYEQYF. CDR3 DNA: TGCGCCAGCAGGTCCAGCGGGACTTCCTACGAGCAGTACTTC.

In DNA form, the CDR3 reads TGTGCCAGCAGCCCCAGGGGGTGGGATGGCTACACCTTC. It codes for CASSPRGWDGYTF. The chain couples TRBV3-1 (or the pseudogene TRBV3-2) to TRBJ1-2, with 7 bases fitting TRBD1. Germline assignment: CDR1 LGHDT and CDR2 YNNKEL (reference sequence). V trimming: 4 bases; J trimming: 6 bases; junction bases outside the gene matches: 5. The CDR3 is 13 amino acids.

The chain joins TRBV10-3 to TRBJ2-6, with 11 nucleotides matching TRBD1. Unmatched junction bases numbered 3, after V lost 2 bases and J lost 0 bases. CDR3 length equals 18 residues. CDR1 is ENHRY and CDR2 is SYGVKD in the germline V gene. CDR3 loop: CAISETGTGGSGANVLTF. The CDR3, as DNA: TGTGCCATCAGTGAGACCGGGACAGGGGGCTCTGGGGCCAACGTCCTGACTTTC.

This rearrangement joins TRBV5-6 to TRBJ2-7; D ambiguous. The V gene lost 0 bases and the J gene lost 4 bases, with 2 bases spanning the gap. Germline V lookup: CDR1 SGHDT, CDR2 YYEEEE. The CDR3 covers 11 residues. The CDR3 region is CASSLAYEQYF. The CDR3 nucleotides are TGTGCCAGCAGCTTGGCGTACGAGCAGTACTTC.